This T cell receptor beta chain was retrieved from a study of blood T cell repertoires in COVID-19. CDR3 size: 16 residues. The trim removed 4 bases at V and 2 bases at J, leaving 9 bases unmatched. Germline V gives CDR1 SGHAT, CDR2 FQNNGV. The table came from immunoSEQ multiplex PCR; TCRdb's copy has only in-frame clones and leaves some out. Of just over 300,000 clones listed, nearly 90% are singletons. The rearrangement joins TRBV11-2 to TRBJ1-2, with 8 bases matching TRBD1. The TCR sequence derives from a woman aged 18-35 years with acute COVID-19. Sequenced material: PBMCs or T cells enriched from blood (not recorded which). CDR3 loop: CASSSRRGQENYGYTF. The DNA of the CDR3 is TGTGCCAGCAGCTCCCGGCGGGGACAGGAGAACTATGGCTACACCTTC.